These 15 T cell receptor beta chains were sequenced from one sample in a study of Graves' ophthalmopathy and Graves' hyperthyroidism. The TCR beta CDR3 regions underwent amplification from RNA transcripts. HTBI-primed RT-PCR formed the first round, and a multiplex PCR formed the second. TCRdb fed the multiplex PCR reads into MiXCR, producing one record per CDR3 protein. The sample gives 300,000 to 400,000 distinct CDR3 sequences, about a sixth of which show up once; roughly an eighth is in the top ten. Sequencing was done on a sample of peripheral blood. These receptors originate from an adult man with Graves' ophthalmopathy.

At least ten counts were recorded for this clonotype. The genes are TRBV29-1 and TRBJ1-6, with 8 nucleotides matching TRBD1. This CDR3 has 13 amino acids. V lost 5 bases and J lost 8; bases outside the gene matches: 5. The germline CDR1 and CDR2 sequences are SQVTM and ANQGSEA. The CDR3 region is CSVTDRGDSPLHF. In DNA form, the CDR3 reads TGCAGCGTTACAGACAGGGGCGATTCACCCCTCCACTTT.

This clonotype came up many times. This rearrangement joins TRBV6-1 to TRBJ1-2; 9 bases fit TRBD1. Germline V lookup: CDR1 MNHNS, CDR2 SASEGT. Unmatched junction bases numbered 5, after V lost 2 bases and J lost 4 bases. The CDR3 has 15 residues. CDR3 in DNA: TGTGCCAGCAGTGAAAGACAGGGGGGACCCTATGGCTACACCTTC. Translation: CASSERQGGPYGYTF.

The V call is TRBV6-2 or TRBV6-3, the J call TRBJ1-1; 8 bases are shared with TRBD1. The CDR3 runs to 13 residues. Germline V gives CDR1 MNHEY, CDR2 SVGEGT. V lost 6 bases and J lost 3; bases outside the gene matches: 3. DNA for the CDR3: TGTGCCAGCAGAGACAGGGGTTACACTGAAGCTTTCTTT. Its translation is CASRDRGYTEAFF.

This clonotype occurred many times. V gene TRBV30 combines with J gene TRBJ2-5; D is uncertain. Germline V CDR1 and CDR2: GTSNPN, SVGIG (reference sequence). The length of the CDR3 is 14 residues. The V end lost 0 bases, the J end lost 1 base, and 9 bases lay between the germline ends. The CDR3 sequence is CAWSVGNSQETQYF. DNA of the CDR3: TGTGCCTGGAGTGTCGGAAACAGCCAAGAGACCCAGTACTTC.

Ten or more counts support this clonotype. The chain carries TRBV6-2 or TRBV6-3 and TRBJ2-7; TRBD1 matches 8 bases. Germline CDR1 is MNHEY and CDR2 is SVGEGT. V trimming: 4 bases; J trimming: 9 bases; junction bases outside the gene matches: 5. There are 12 residues in the CDR3. The CDR3, as DNA: TGTGCCAGCAGTTCTAGACAGGGGCCGCAGTACTTC. This gives the protein CASSSRQGPQYF.

This clonotype was recorded at least ten times. The genes are TRBV9 and TRBJ2-7; 9 bases are a match to TRBD1. Germline CDR1 reads SGDLS; CDR2 reads YYNGEE. The CDR3 runs 14 residues. V gave up 2 bases and J gave up 2 bases; unmatched junction bases: 2. The CDR3 sequence is CASSVGDRAYEQYF. Here the CDR3 DNA reads TGTGCCAGCAGCGTTGGGGACAGGGCCTACGAGCAGTACTTC.

This clonotype has a count of ten or more. J is TRBJ2-7 and V is TRBV28, with D maybe TRBD2 (6 bases). The germline V gene has CDR1 MDHEN and CDR2 SYDVKM. The CDR3 loop spans 15 amino acids. The germline V and J ends were trimmed by 3 bases and 2 bases, with 14 bases remaining between them. The CDR3 reads CASSFRRGPTYEQYF. DNA of the CDR3: TGTGCCAGCAGTTTTCGGAGGGGACCCACCTACGAGCAGTACTTC.

This clonotype was seen repeatedly, ten times or more. CDR3 bases: TGTGCCAGCAGCTTACGGAGTTACGGTGAAGCTTTCTTT. The encoded protein is CASSLRSYGEAFF. The chain joins TRBV7-8 to TRBJ1-1; D unresolved. Trimming pared 2 bases from V and 7 bases from J, leaving 11 bases between. Per germline, CDR1 SGHVS and CDR2 FQNEAQ. CDR3 length equals 13 residues.

This clonotype came up many times. The rearrangement joins TRBV6-5 to TRBJ2-7, with 8 nucleotides matching TRBD1. Germline V gives CDR1 MNHEY, CDR2 SVGAGI. The V segment lost 6 bases and the J segment 2 bases; nucleotides outside the gene matches: 6. This CDR3 is built from 14 residues. The CDR3 sequence: CASRRDRRAYEQYF. Written as DNA, the CDR3 is TGTGCCAGCAGGCGGGACAGGCGGGCCTACGAGCAGTACTTC.

In this sample, this clonotype turned up many times. The chain is built from TRBV7-2 and TRBJ2-7, with 11 bases fitting TRBD2. Looked up from germline, CDR1 is SGHTA and CDR2 is FQGNSA. V was clipped by 3 bases and J by 6 bases; unmatched bases: 16. This CDR3 comprises 18 residues. In DNA, the CDR3 is TGTGCCAGCAGCTTCGGAAGTGGGGGGACTAGCGGCGGGGGCGAGCAGTACTTC. Translating it yields CASSFGSGGTSGGGEQYF.

This chain links TRBV12-3 or TRBV12-4 with TRBJ1-3; unclear D gene. V lost 7 bases to trimming and J lost 4 bases, with 11 bases between them. This CDR3 comprises 13 residues. The CDR3 reads CASTFSGGNTIYF. The CDR3 DNA reads TGTGCCAGCACCTTCTCGGGGGGAAACACCATATATTTT.

This clonotype was seen repeatedly, ten times or more. The rearrangement joins TRBV27 to TRBJ1-2; D gene uncertain. Germline values: CDR1 MNHEY, CDR2 SMNVEV (reference sequence). The V gene lost 3 bases and the J gene lost 0 bases, with 8 bases spanning the gap. CDR3 size: 14 residues. The CDR3 is CASSFQGANYGYTF. Here the CDR3 DNA reads TGTGCCAGCAGTTTCCAAGGAGCTAACTATGGCTACACCTTC.

The CDR3 is CASTAGQGVYYGYTF. The CDR3 nucleotides are TGTGCCAGTACGGCAGGACAGGGAGTTTACTATGGCTACACCTTC. V usage is TRBV19 and J usage is TRBJ1-2, with 8 bases that match TRBD1. CDR3 size: 15 residues. Germline V CDR1 and CDR2: LNHDA, SQIVND (reference sequence). The V gene end was trimmed by 7 bases and the J gene end by 3 bases; junction bases not matched to a gene: 10.

This clonotype was detected many times. The chain carries TRBV30 and TRBJ2-7, with unresolved D. The CDR3 spans 11 residues. V shed 5 bases and J shed 2 bases, with 7 bases lying between them. Germline-derived CDR1 and CDR2 are GTSNPN and SVGIG (reference sequence). CDR3 sequence: CAWGRAYEQYF. DNA for the CDR3: TGTGCCTGGGGACGAGCCTACGAGCAGTACTTC.

The table lists this clonotype with many counts. The genes are TRBV11-1 and TRBJ1-2; possibly TRBD1 for D (6 bases). The CDR3 loop spans 19 amino acids. Trimming pared 4 bases from V and 4 bases from J, leaving 28 bases between. Germline assignment: CDR1 SGHAT and CDR2 FQDESV (reference sequence). Here the CDR3 DNA reads TGTGCCAGCAGCTCGACACTCGGACAGTCGTTTTCGGACGCCTATGGCTACACCTTC. It yields the protein CASSSTLGQSFSDAYGYTF. The variable domain in full, completed from reference TRBV11-1 and TRBJ1-2, reads EAEVAQSPRYKITEKSQAVAFWCDPISGHATLYWYRQILGQGPELLVQFQDESVVDDSQLPKDRFSAERLKGVDSTLKIQPAELGDSAMYLCASSSTLGQSFSDAYGYTFGSGTRLTVV.